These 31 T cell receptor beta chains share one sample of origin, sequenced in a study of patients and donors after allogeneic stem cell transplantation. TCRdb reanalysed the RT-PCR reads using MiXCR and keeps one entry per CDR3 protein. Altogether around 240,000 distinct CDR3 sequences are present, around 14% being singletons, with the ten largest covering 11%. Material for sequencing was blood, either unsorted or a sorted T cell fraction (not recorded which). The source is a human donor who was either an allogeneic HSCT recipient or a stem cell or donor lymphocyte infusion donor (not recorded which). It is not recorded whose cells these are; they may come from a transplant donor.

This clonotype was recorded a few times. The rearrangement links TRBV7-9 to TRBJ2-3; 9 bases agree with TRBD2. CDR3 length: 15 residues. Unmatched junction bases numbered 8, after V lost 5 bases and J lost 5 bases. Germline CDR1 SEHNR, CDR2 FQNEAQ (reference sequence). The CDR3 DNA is TGTGCCAGCAGCGCGCGGGGGGGCCTGGGAGATACGCAGTATTTT. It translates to CASSARGGLGDTQYF.

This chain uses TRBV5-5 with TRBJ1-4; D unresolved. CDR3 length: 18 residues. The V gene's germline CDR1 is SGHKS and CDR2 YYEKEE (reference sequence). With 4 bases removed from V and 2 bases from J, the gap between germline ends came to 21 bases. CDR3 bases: TGTGCCAGCAGCGTAGCCCTCCCTGGACTCGGGACTAATGAAAAACTGTTTTTT. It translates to CASSVALPGLGTNEKLFF.

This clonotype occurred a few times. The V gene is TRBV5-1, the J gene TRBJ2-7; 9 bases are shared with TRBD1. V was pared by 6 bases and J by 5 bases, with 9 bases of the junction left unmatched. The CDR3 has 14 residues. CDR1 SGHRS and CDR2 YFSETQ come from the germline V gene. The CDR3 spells CASTLGQGSDEQYF. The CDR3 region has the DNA TGCGCCAGCACCCTGGGACAGGGATCCGACGAGCAGTACTTC.

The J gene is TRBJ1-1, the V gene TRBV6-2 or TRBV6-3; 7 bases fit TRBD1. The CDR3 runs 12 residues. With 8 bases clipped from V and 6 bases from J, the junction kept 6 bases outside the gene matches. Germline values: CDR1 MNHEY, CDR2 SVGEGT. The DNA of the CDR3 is TGTGCCAGCCGAAGGGACAGACCTGAAGCTTTCTTT. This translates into CASRRDRPEAFF.

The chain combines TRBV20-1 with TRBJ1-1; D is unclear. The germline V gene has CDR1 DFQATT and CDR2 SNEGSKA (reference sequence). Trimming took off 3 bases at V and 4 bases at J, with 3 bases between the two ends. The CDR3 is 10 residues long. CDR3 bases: TGCAGTGCTAGTCGCACTGAAGCTTTCTTT. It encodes CSASRTEAFF.

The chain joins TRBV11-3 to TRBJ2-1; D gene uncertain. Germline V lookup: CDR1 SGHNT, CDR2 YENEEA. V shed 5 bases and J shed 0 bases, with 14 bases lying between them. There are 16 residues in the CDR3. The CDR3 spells CASSRVVGRSYNEQFF. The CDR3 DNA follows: TGTGCCAGCAGCCGCGTCGTCGGTCGCTCCTACAATGAGCAGTTCTTC.

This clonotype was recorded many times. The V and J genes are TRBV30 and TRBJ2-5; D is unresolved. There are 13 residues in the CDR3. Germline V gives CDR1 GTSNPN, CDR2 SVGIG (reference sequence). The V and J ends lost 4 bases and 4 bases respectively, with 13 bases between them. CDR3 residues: CAWTRRVSETQYF. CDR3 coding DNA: TGTGCCTGGACCCGCCGGGTGTCAGAGACCCAGTACTTC.

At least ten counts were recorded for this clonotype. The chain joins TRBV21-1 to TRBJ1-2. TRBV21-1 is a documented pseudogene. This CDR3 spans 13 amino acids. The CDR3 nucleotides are TGTGCCAGCAGCAAAGTTCAGGTTACCGGCTACACCTTC. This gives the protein CASSKVQVTGYTF.

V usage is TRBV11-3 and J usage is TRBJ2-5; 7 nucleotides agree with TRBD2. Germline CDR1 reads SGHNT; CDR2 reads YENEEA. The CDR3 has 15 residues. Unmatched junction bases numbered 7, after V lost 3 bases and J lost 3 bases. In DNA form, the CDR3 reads TGTGCCAGCAGCTTGAGCGGGAAGCTAGAAGAGACCCAGTACTTC. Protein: CASSLSGKLEETQYF.

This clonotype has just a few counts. This CDR3 reads CASSFGTGVDEQYF. The CDR3 nucleotides are TGTGCCAGCAGCTTTGGGACAGGGGTCGACGAGCAGTACTTC. V and J are TRBV5-5 and TRBJ2-7, with 10 bases aligning to TRBD1. Germline CDR1 SGHKS, CDR2 YYEKEE (reference sequence). The CDR3 is made up of 14 amino acids. J was trimmed by 5 bases and V by 2 bases; bases with no gene match: 4. The whole variable domain, filled in from reference TRBV5-5 and TRBJ2-7, reads DAGVTQSPTHLIKTRGQQVTLRCSPISGHKSVSWYQQVLGQGPQFIFQYYEKEERGRGNFPDRFSARQFPNYSSELNVNALLLGDSALYLCASSFGTGVDEQYFGPGTRLTVT.

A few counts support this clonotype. In DNA form, the CDR3 reads TGTGCCAGCAGTTACCCGGGAAGGGCCGACGAGCAGTACTTC. Translation: CASSYPGRADEQYF. The chain couples TRBV6-2 or TRBV6-3 to TRBJ2-7, with TRBD2 as a possible D gene (5 bases). This CDR3 is 14 amino acids long. Trimming pared 2 bases from V and 5 bases from J, leaving 13 bases between. Germline lookup yields CDR1 MNHEY and CDR2 SVGEGT.

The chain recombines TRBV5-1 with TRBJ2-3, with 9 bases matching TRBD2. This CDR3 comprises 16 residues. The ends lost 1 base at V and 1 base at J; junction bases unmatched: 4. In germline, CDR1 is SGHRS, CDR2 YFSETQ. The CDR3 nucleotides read TGCGCCAGCAGCTTGTATTTAGCGGGGGGCACAGATACGCAGTATTTT. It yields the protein CASSLYLAGGTDTQYF.

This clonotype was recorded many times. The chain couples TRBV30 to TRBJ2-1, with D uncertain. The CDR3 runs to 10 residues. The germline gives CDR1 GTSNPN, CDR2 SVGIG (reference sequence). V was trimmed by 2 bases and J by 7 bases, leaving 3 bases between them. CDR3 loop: CAWSLNEQFF. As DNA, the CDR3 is TGTGCCTGGAGTCTAAATGAGCAGTTCTTC.

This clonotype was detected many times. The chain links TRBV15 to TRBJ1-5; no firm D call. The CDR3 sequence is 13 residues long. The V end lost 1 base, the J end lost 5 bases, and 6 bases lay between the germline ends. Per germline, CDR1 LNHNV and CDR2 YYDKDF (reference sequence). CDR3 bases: TGTGCCACCAGCAGAGGACTATATCAGCCCCAGCATTTT. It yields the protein CATSRGLYQPQHF.

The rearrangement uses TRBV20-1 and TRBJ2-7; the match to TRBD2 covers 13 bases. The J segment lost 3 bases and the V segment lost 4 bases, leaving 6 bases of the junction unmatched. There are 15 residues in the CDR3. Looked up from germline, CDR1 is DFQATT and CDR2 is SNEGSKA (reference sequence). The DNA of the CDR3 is TGCAGTGCTATCATACTAGCGGGAGGGAGCTACGAGCAGTACTTC. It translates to CSAIILAGGSYEQYF.

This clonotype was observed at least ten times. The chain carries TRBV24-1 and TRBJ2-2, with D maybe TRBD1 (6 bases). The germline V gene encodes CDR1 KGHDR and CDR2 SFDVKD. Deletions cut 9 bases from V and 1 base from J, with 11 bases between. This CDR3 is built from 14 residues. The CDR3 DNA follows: TGTGCCACCCAGGAACAGGGGAACACCGGGGAGCTGTTTTTT. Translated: CATQEQGNTGELFF.

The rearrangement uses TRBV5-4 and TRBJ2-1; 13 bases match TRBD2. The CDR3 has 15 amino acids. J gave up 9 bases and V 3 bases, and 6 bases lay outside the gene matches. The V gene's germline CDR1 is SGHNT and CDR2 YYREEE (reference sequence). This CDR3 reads CASSSPGLAGIEQFF. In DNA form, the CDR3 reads TGTGCCAGCAGCTCACCGGGACTAGCGGGGATTGAGCAGTTCTTC.

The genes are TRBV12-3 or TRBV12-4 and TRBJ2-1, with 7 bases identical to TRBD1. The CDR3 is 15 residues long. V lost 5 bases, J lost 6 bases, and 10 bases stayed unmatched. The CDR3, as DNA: TGTGCCAGCAGTCCCGACAGGGCTCACTTCAATGAGCAGTTCTTC. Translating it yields CASSPDRAHFNEQFF.

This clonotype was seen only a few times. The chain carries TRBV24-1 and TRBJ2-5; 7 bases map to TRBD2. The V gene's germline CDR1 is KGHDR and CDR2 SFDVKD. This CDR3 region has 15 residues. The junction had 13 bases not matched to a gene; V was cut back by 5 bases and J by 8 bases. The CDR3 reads CATSADSGARKTQYF. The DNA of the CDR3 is TGTGCCACCAGTGCCGACAGCGGGGCCCGTAAAACCCAGTACTTC.

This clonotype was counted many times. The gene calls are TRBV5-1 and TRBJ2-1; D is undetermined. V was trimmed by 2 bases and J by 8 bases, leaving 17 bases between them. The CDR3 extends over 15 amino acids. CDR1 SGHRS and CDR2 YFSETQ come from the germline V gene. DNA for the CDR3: TGCGCCAGCAGCTTCCGGGCTACCCGTGAGGATGAGCAGTTCTTC. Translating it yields CASSFRATREDEQFF.

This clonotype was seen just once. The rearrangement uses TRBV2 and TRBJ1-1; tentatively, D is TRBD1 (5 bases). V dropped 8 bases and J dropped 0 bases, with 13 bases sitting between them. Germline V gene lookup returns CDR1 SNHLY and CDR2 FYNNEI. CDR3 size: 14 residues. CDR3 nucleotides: TGTGCCAGCCTTTGGGGGGGGATGAACACTGAAGCTTTCTTT. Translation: CASLWGGMNTEAFF.

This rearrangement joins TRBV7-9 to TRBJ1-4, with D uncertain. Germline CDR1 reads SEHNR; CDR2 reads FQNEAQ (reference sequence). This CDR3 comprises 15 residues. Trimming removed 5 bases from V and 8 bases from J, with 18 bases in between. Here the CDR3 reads CASSVPGVLGEKLFF. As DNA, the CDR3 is TGTGCCAGCAGCGTACCTGGGGTACTAGGGGAAAAACTGTTTTTT.

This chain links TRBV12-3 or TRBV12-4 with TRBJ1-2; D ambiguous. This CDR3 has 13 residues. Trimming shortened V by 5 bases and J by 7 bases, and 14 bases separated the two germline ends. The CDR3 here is CASSLGLVSGYTF. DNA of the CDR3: TGTGCCAGCAGTCTCGGACTTGTATCTGGCTACACCTTC.

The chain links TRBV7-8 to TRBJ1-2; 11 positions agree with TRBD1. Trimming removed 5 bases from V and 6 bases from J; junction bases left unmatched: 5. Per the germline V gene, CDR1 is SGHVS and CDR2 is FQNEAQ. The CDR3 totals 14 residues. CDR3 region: CASSRDRGTNGYTF. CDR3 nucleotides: TGTGCCAGCAGCAGGGACAGGGGGACAAATGGCTACACCTTC.

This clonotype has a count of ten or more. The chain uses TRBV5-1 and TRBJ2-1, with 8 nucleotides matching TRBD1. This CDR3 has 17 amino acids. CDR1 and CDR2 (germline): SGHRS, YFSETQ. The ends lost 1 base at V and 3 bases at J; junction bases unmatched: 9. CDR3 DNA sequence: TGCGCCAGCAGCTTGCAGGGGGCGGGAACCTTCTACAATGAGCAGTTCTTC. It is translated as CASSLQGAGTFYNEQFF.

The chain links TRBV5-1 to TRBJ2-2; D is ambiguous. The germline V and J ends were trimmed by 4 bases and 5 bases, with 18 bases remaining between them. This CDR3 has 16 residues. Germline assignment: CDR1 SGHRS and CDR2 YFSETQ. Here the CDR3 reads CASSLLVTMGTGELFF. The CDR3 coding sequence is TGCGCCAGCAGCCTCCTCGTTACTATGGGTACCGGGGAGCTGTTTTTT.

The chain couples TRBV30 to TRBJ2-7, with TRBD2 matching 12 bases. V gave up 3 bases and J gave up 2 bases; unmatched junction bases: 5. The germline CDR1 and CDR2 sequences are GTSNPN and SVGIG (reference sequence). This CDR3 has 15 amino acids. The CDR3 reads CAWRSGLAGTYEQYF. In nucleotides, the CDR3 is TGTGCCTGGAGATCAGGACTAGCGGGAACCTACGAGCAGTACTTC.

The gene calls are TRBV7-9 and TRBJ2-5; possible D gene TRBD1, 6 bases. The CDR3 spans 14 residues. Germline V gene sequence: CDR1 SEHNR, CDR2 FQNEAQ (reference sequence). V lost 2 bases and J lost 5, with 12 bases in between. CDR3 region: CASSLSSGVETQYF. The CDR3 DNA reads TGTGCCAGCAGCTTAAGTTCAGGGGTGGAGACCCAGTACTTC.

The CDR3 protein is CASSEALLASGGLKTQYF. The DNA for the CDR3 is TGTGCCAGCAGTGAAGCGCTTCTGGCTAGCGGGGGCCTAAAGACCCAGTACTTC. The chain employs TRBV6-1 and TRBJ2-5, with 10 bases lining up with TRBD2. This CDR3 is 18 amino acids long. Germline assignment: CDR1 MNHNS and CDR2 SASEGT. Unmatched junction bases numbered 13, after V lost 0 bases and J lost 6 bases.

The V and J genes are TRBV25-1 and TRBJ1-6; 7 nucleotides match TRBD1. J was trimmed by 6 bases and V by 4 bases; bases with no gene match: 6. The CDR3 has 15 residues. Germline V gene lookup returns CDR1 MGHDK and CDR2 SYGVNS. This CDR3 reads CASSGLGQVNSPLHF. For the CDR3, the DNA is TGTGCCAGCAGTGGCCTCGGACAGGTTAATTCACCCCTCCACTTT. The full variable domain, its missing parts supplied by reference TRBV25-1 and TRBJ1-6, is EADIYQTPRYLVIGTGKKITLECSQTMGHDKMYWYQQDPGMELHLIHYSYGVNSTEKGDLSSESTVSRIRTEHFPLTLESARPSHTSQYLCASSGLGQVNSPLHFGNGTRLTVT.

The CDR3 DNA is TGTGCCAGCAGCTTGACAGGTAGCGTTCCTACCGAGCAGTACTTC. It translates to CASSLTGSVPTEQYF. The chain employs TRBV5-4 and TRBJ2-7; D is possibly TRBD1 or TRBD2 (5 bases each). Trimming pared 1 base from V and 6 bases from J, leaving 17 bases between. Germline assignment: CDR1 SGHNT and CDR2 YYREEE (reference sequence). There are 15 residues in the CDR3.